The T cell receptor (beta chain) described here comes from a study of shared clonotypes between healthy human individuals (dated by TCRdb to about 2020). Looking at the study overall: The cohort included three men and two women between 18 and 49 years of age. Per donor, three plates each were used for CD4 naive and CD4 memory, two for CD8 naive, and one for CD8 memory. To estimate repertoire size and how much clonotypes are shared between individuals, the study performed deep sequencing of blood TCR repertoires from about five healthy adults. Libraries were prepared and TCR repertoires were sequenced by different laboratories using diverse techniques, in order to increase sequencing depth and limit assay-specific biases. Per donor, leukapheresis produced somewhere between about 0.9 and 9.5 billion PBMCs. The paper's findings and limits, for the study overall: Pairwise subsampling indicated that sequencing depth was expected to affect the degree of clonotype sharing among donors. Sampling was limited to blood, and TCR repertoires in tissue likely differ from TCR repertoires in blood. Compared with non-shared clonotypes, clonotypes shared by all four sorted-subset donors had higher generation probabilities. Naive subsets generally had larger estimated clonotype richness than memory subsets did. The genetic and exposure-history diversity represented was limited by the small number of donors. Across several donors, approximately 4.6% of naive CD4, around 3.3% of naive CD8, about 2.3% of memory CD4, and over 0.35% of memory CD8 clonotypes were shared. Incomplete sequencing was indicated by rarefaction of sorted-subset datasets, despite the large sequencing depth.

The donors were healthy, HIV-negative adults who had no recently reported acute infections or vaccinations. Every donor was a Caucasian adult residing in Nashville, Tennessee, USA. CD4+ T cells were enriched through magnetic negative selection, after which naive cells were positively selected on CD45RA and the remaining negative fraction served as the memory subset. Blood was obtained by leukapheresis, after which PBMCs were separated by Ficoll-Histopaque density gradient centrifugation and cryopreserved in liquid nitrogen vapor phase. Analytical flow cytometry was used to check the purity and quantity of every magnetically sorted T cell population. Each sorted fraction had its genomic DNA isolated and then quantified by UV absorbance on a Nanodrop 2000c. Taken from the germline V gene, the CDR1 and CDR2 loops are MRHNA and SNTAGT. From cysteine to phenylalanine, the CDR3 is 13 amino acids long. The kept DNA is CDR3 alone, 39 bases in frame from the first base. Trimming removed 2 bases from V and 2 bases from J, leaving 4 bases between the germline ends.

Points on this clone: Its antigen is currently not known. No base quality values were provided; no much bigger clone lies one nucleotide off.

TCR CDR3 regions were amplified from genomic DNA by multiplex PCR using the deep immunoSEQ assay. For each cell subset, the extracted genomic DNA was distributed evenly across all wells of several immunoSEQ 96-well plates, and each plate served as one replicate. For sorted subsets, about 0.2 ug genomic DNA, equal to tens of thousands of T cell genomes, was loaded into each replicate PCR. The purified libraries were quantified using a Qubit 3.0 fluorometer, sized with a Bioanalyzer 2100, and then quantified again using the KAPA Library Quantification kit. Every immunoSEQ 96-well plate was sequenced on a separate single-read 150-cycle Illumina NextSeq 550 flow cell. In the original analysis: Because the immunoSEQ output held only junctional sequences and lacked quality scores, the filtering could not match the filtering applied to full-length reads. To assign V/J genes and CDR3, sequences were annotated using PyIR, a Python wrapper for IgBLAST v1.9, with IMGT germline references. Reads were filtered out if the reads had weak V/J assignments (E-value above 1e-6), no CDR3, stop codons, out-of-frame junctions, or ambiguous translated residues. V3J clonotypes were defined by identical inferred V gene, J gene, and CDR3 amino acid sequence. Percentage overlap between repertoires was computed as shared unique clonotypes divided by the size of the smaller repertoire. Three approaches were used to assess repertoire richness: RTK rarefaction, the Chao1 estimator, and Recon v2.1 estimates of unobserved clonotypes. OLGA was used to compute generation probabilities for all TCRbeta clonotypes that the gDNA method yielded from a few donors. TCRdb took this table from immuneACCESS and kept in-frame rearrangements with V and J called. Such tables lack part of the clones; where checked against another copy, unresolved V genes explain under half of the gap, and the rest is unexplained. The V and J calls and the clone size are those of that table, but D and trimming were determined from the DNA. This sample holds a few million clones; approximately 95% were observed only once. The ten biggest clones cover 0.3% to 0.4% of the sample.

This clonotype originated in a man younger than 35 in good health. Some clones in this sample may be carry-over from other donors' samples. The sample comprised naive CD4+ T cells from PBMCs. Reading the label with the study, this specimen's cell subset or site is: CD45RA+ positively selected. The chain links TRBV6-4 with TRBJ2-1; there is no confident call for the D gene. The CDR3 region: CASSDKAYNEQFF. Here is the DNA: TGTGCCAGCAGTGACAAGGCCTACAATGAGCAGTTCTTC.